A single sample is the source of the 31 T cell receptor beta chains below, sequenced in a study of siplizumab effects on memory and regulatory T cells. TCRdb's copy holds only in-frame clones and misses some; the assay was immunoSEQ multiplex PCR. The sample lists about 100,000 clones; about nine tenths were seen once. The sequenced sample was CD4+ T cells sorted from blood. Every receptor here comes from a human donor in good health.

This clone has only one observation. V usage is TRBV6-4 and J usage is TRBJ1-1; D is perhaps TRBD1 (5 bases). Germline V gene lookup returns CDR1 MRHNA and CDR2 SNTAGT. The CDR3 runs to 13 residues. Trimming removed 4 bases from V and 1 base from J, with 7 bases in between. The CDR3 loop reads CASSAQGNTEAFF. The CDR3 DNA follows: TGTGCCAGCAGTGCCCAGGGGAACACTGAAGCTTTCTTT.

The rearrangement joins TRBV29-1 to TRBJ1-2; 8 positions agree with TRBD1. Losses at the gene ends were 1 base for V and 4 bases for J; bases not matched to a gene: 5. CDR3 length: 14 amino acids. Germline CDR1 reads SQVTM; CDR2 reads ANQGSEA. The chain's CDR3 is CSVEGRGLSYGYTF. The CDR3 DNA sequence: TGCAGCGTTGAAGGCAGGGGGCTCAGCTATGGCTACACCTTC.

V gene TRBV11-1 combines with J gene TRBJ2-6; D may be TRBD1 (6 bases). Trimming shortened V by 2 bases and J by 0 bases, and 8 bases separated the two germline ends. Germline-derived CDR1 and CDR2 are SGHAT and FQDESV (reference sequence). This CDR3 contains 16 residues. The CDR3 DNA reads as TGTGCCAGCAGCTTATTGGGGGCCTCTGGGGCCAACGTCCTGACTTTC. It encodes CASSLLGASGANVLTF.

The chain couples TRBV19 to TRBJ2-1; D is uncertain. Trimming pared 7 bases from V and 4 bases from J, leaving 14 bases between. CDR1 and CDR2 from the germline V gene are LNHDA and SQIVND (reference sequence). The CDR3 covers 14 residues. CDR3 coding DNA: TGTGCCAGTAAGGCCGGAACAGCGTACAATGAGCAGTTCTTC. Residues: CASKAGTAYNEQFF.

Here the CDR3 DNA reads TGTGCCAGCAGCCGCCCCGGCGCCCTTAGCACAGATACGCAGTATTTT. Its protein product is CASSRPGALSTDTQYF. The J gene is TRBJ2-3, the V gene TRBV5-4; D remains ambiguous. The ends were cut back, 4 bases at V and 0 bases at J, with 15 bases in the middle. This CDR3 region has 16 residues. The germline gives CDR1 SGHNT, CDR2 YYREEE (reference sequence).

This rearrangement joins TRBV6-5 to TRBJ1-4; perhaps TRBD1 as D (5 bases). V was shortened by 2 bases and J by 4 bases, with 11 bases between the two germline ends. The CDR3 has 15 residues. CDR1 is MNHEY and CDR2 is SVGAGI in the germline V gene. The CDR3 DNA follows: TGTGCCAGCAGTTACGGTGGGGGAGATAATGAAAAACTGTTTTTT. It is translated as CASSYGGGDNEKLFF.

V gene TRBV19 combines with J gene TRBJ2-7; TRBD1 matches at 9 bases. Losses at the gene ends were 4 bases for V and 6 bases for J; bases not matched to a gene: 7. The CDR3 is 14 residues long. Germline CDR1 and CDR2: LNHDA and SQIVND (reference sequence). The CDR3 DNA is TGTGCCAGTAGTACCGGGACAGGGAGGCGCGAGCAGTACTTC. Its translation is CASSTGTGRREQYF.

In DNA form, the CDR3 reads TGCAGTGCTGGGCCGGATACGCAGTATTTT. This sequence encodes CSAGPDTQYF. The chain carries TRBV20-1 and TRBJ2-3, with D unclear. Trimming shortened V by 5 bases and J by 6 bases, and 6 bases separated the two germline ends. Germline assignment: CDR1 DFQATT and CDR2 SNEGSKA (reference sequence). The CDR3 sequence is 10 residues long.

The V and J genes are TRBV7-9 and TRBJ2-3; D call uncertain. The CDR3 length is 14 residues. Germline loops: CDR1 SEHNR, CDR2 FQNEAQ (reference sequence). Trimming pared 3 bases from V and 2 bases from J, leaving 9 bases between. The CDR3 sequence is CASSFSGPTDTQYF. Written as DNA, the CDR3 is TGTGCCAGCAGCTTTTCCGGGCCCACAGATACGCAGTATTTT.

The chain has TRBV2 and TRBJ2-7, with D uncertain. Germline CDR1 and CDR2: SNHLY and FYNNEI. Trimming removed 8 bases from V and 2 bases from J, with 4 bases in between. The CDR3 is 10 residues long. CDR3 DNA: TGTGCCAGCGGACCCTACGAGCAGTACTTC. Protein sequence: CASGPYEQYF.

J is TRBJ2-4 and V is TRBV28, with 10 bases matching TRBD1. CDR1 is MDHEN and CDR2 is SYDVKM in the germline V gene. Unmatched junction bases numbered 2, after V lost 6 bases and J lost 6 bases. There are 13 residues in the CDR3. CDR3 protein: CASRGTGANIQYF. The DNA of the CDR3 is TGTGCCAGCAGGGGGACAGGGGCAAACATTCAGTACTTC.

The CDR3 DNA reads TGTGCCAGCAGTTTAGCCTTGGGGACTGAAGCTTTCTTT. This translates into CASSLALGTEAFF. The chain couples TRBV27 to TRBJ1-1; D unresolved. Trimming left V 2 bases short and J 5 bases short, with 9 bases between. There are 13 residues in the CDR3. Germline V gene sequence: CDR1 MNHEY, CDR2 SMNVEV (reference sequence).

The chain combines TRBV7-2 with TRBJ2-1; D not resolved. V gave up 6 bases and J gave up 5 bases, with 11 bases separating them. This CDR3 region has 13 residues. CDR1 is SGHTA, CDR2 FQGNSA, per germline. The CDR3 DNA reads as TGTGCCAGCAGTTTAACGGATGACAATGAGCAGTTCTTC. Its translation: CASSLTDDNEQFF.

This chain links TRBV29-1 with TRBJ2-3; TRBD2 agrees at 13 bases. V shed 8 bases and J 2 bases; nucleotides not matched to a gene: 4. Germline V gene sequence: CDR1 SQVTM, CDR2 ANQGSEA. CDR3 size: 14 residues. The CDR3 spells CSTGLAGATDTQYF. DNA for the CDR3: TGCAGCACCGGACTAGCGGGGGCCACAGATACGCAGTATTTT.

This clone was recorded only once. The CDR3: CASSPLRDRAYEQYF. In nucleotides, the CDR3 is TGTGCCAGCAGTCCACTCCGGGACAGGGCCTACGAGCAGTACTTC. The rearrangement links TRBV27 to TRBJ2-7; 9 bases line up with TRBD1. Germline loops: CDR1 MNHEY, CDR2 SMNVEV (reference sequence). V shed 5 bases, J shed 2 bases, and the junction held 7 bases outside the gene matches. This CDR3 is built from 15 residues.

The chain has TRBV5-1 and TRBJ1-1, with 9 bases lining up with TRBD1. CDR1 and CDR2 (germline): SGHRS, YFSETQ. The CDR3 is 14 residues long. Germline trimming cut 8 bases from V and 4 bases from J; bases unmatched to any gene: 9. The DNA for the CDR3 is TGCGCCAGTACGGAACAGGGGGCTGGCACTGAAGCTTTCTTT. Its protein product is CASTEQGAGTEAFF.

This sequence joins TRBV19 and TRBJ2-3; 11 bases are a match to TRBD2. The CDR3 is made up of 17 amino acids. The germline CDR1 and CDR2 sequences are LNHDA and SQIVND (reference sequence). The V segment lost 7 bases and the J segment 0 bases; nucleotides outside the gene matches: 9. For the CDR3, the DNA is TGTGCCAGTATGCTAGCGGGGGGCCCGGGTAGCACAGATACGCAGTATTTT. Residues: CASMLAGGPGSTDTQYF.

The chain recombines TRBV4-3 with TRBJ2-7; maybe TRBD2 (7 bases). The CDR3 has 17 residues. From germline, CDR1 is LGHNA and CDR2 YSLEER. The V end was cut by 0 bases, the J end by 0 bases, with 15 bases between. The CDR3 DNA sequence: TGCGCCAGCAGCCAAGAATACGGGGGGCTTTACTCCTACGAGCAGTACTTC. Its translation: CASSQEYGGLYSYEQYF.

This clone has just one count. The chain links TRBV9 to TRBJ2-3; 8 bases match TRBD2. The CDR3 spans 14 residues. The V segment lost 3 bases and the J segment 4 bases; nucleotides outside the gene matches: 4. Germline CDR1 reads SGDLS; CDR2 reads YYNGEE. Here the CDR3 reads CASSGAGGSDTQYF. In DNA form, the CDR3 reads TGTGCCAGCAGCGGGGCGGGGGGATCAGATACGCAGTATTTT.

The rearrangement links TRBV29-1 to TRBJ2-3, with D perhaps matching TRBD2 (6 bases). CDR1 is SQVTM, CDR2 ANQGSEA, per germline. Trimming took off 7 bases at V and 5 bases at J, with 16 bases between the two ends. The CDR3 length is 13 residues. CDR3: CSARRDRGDTQYF. In nucleotides, the CDR3 is TGCAGCGCCCGGCGGGACCGGGGAGATACGCAGTATTTT.

The V call is TRBV27, the J call TRBJ1-5; D perhaps matches TRBD1 (5 bases). The germline V and J ends were trimmed by 8 bases and 6 bases, with 23 bases remaining between them. CDR1 and CDR2 (germline): MNHEY, SMNVEV (reference sequence). The CDR3 length is 16 residues. CDR3 residues: CASRLRGDFGSQPQHF. DNA of the CDR3: TGTGCCAGCCGCCTCCGAGGGGATTTCGGCAGTCAGCCCCAGCATTTT.

V usage is TRBV5-4 and J usage is TRBJ1-1, with a weak D call TRBD1 (5 bases). The germline V gene encodes CDR1 SGHNT and CDR2 YYREEE (reference sequence). There are 15 residues in the CDR3. V was clipped by 4 bases and J by 3 bases, with 16 bases between them. The CDR3: CASSARDPRDTEAFF. The CDR3 DNA reads TGTGCCAGCAGCGCCCGGGACCCACGGGACACTGAAGCTTTCTTT.

V is TRBV5-1 and J is TRBJ2-5; a weak D match, TRBD2 (5 bases). Trimming removed 0 bases at V and 6 bases at J, with 9 bases between. This CDR3 is built from 13 residues. Germline V CDR1 and CDR2: SGHRS, YFSETQ. The DNA for the CDR3 is TGCGCCAGCAGCTTGGACGGGGAAAAGACCCAGTACTTC. It is translated as CASSLDGEKTQYF.

This chain links TRBV5-5 with TRBJ1-5; D gene uncertain. The CDR3 covers 16 residues. The germline V gene encodes CDR1 SGHKS and CDR2 YYEKEE (reference sequence). With 4 bases removed from V and 4 bases from J, the gap between germline ends came to 18 bases. CDR3 residues: CASSPGRTPSNQPQHF. DNA of the CDR3: TGTGCCAGCAGCCCCGGACGGACCCCAAGTAATCAGCCCCAGCATTTT.

The chain links TRBV7-2 to TRBJ2-1; no reliable D call. CDR3 length: 13 amino acids. The V end lost 1 base, the J end lost 6 bases, and 7 bases lay between the germline ends. The germline gives CDR1 SGHTA, CDR2 FQGNSA. CDR3 protein: CASSLEDFNEQFF. The CDR3 DNA reads TGTGCCAGCAGCTTAGAAGATTTCAATGAGCAGTTCTTC.

The chain has TRBV11-1 and TRBJ2-5, with 8 bases lining up with TRBD2. The germline V gene encodes CDR1 SGHAT and CDR2 FQDESV (reference sequence). V gave up 5 bases and J gave up 4 bases; unmatched junction bases: 6. The CDR3 sequence is 14 residues long. This CDR3 reads CASSPSGGGETQYF. The CDR3, as DNA: TGTGCCAGCAGCCCCTCGGGGGGGGGAGAGACCCAGTACTTC. Full variable domain (missing parts from reference TRBV11-1 and TRBJ2-5): EAEVAQSPRYKITEKSQAVAFWCDPISGHATLYWYRQILGQGPELLVQFQDESVVDDSQLPKDRFSAERLKGVDSTLKIQPAELGDSAMYLCASSPSGGGETQYFGPGTRLLVL.

This chain uses TRBV7-3 with TRBJ1-1; no firm D call. The V gene lost 4 bases and the J gene lost 5 bases, with 17 bases spanning the gap. CDR3 size: 15 residues. Germline V gene data show CDR1 as SGHTA and CDR2 as FQGTGA. The CDR3 sequence: CASSYGPPPRTEAFF. In nucleotides, the CDR3 is TGTGCCAGCAGCTATGGACCACCCCCGAGGACTGAAGCTTTCTTT.

This clone was found a few times. V is TRBV4-2 and J is TRBJ2-5; tentatively, D is TRBD2 (5 bases). The germline V gene encodes CDR1 LGHNA and CDR2 YNFKEQ. CDR3 length: 13 residues. Between the trimmed V and J ends, which lost 4 bases and 5 bases, there was a span of 11 bases. The CDR3 nucleotides are TGTGCCAGCAGCCGGACTGGAAGGGAGACCCAGTACTTC. Its protein product is CASSRTGRETQYF.

V and J are TRBV28 and TRBJ1-6; unclear D gene. The CDR3 is 14 amino acids. Trimming took 3 bases from V and 3 from J, leaving 6 bases between them. Germline CDR1 reads MDHEN; CDR2 reads SYDVKM. CDR3 DNA: TGTGCCAGCAGTTTGGGATACTATAATTCACCCCTCCACTTT. This translates into CASSLGYYNSPLHF. Drawing the rest from reference TRBV28 and TRBJ1-6, the complete variable domain is DVKVTQSSRYLVKRTGEKVFLECVQDMDHENMFWYRQDPGLGLRLIYFSYDVKMKEKGDIPEGYSVSREKKERFSLILESASTNQTSMYLCASSLGYYNSPLHFGNGTRLTVT.

This clone turned up a few times. The chain carries TRBV28 and TRBJ2-7, with TRBD1 as a possible D gene (6 bases). The CDR3 runs to 13 residues. Germline V CDR1 and CDR2: MDHEN, SYDVKM. The V end lost 6 bases, the J end lost 2 bases, and 11 bases lay between the germline ends. The CDR3 protein is CASSTGQTYEQYF. The CDR3 region has the DNA TGTGCCAGCAGCACAGGGCAGACCTACGAGCAGTACTTC.

The genes are TRBV5-4 and TRBJ1-1, with D tentatively TRBD1 (5 bases). This CDR3 has 16 residues. The ends were cut back, 1 base at V and 0 bases at J, with 13 bases in the middle. Germline V CDR1 and CDR2: SGHNT, YYREEE (reference sequence). Here the CDR3 DNA reads TGTGCCAGCAGCTTGAGCGGACACGCACTGAACACTGAAGCTTTCTTT. This codes for CASSLSGHALNTEAFF.